The 23 T cell receptor beta chains below all came from one sample that was sequenced in a study of T cell repertoires in cytomegalovirus infection. One entry per CDR3 protein results from TCRdb running MiXCR on the reads. The sample holds a few hundred thousand distinct CDR3 sequences, over 7.5% seen once. Sequenced sample: PBMCs. These receptors originate from a human donor in good health (CMV status not recorded). Some clones in this sample may be carry-over from other donors' samples.

This clonotype has at least ten counts. J is TRBJ2-3 and V is TRBV7-2; possible D gene TRBD1, 5 bases. Germline V gene lookup returns CDR1 SGHTA and CDR2 FQGNSA. The CDR3 totals 15 residues. Trimming left V 5 bases short and J 0 bases short, with 12 bases between. CDR3 sequence: CASSPFGASTDTQYF. CDR3 coding DNA: TGTGCCAGCAGCCCCTTTGGGGCTAGCACAGATACGCAGTATTTT.

Of note for this clonotype: This may arise from a read error, as a much more abundant clone is one base away. The chain recombines TRBV28 with TRBJ2-4; 8 bases fit TRBD2. This CDR3 contains 17 residues. Germline V gene lookup returns CDR1 MDHEN and CDR2 SYDVKM. The CDR3 DNA reads TGTGCCAGCAGTTTCTCTATTAGCGGGACGGCCAAAAACATTCTGTACTTC. It is translated as CASSFSISGTAKNILYF.

This clonotype was seen only a few times. The V gene is TRBV12-3 or TRBV12-4, the J gene TRBJ1-1; D gene uncertain. CDR3 size: 11 residues. Deletions cut 3 bases from V and 7 bases from J, with 6 bases between. CDR3 in DNA: TGTGCCAGCAGTTTTGCCCTTGAAGCTTTCTTT. It is translated as CASSFALEAFF.

The genes are TRBV13 and TRBJ2-1, with D possibly being TRBD2 (6 bases). Germline V gene lookup returns CDR1 PRHDT and CDR2 FYEKMQ (reference sequence). This CDR3 contains 12 residues. The V end was cut by 4 bases, the J end by 10 bases, with 11 bases between. In nucleotides, the CDR3 is TGTGCCAGCAGCTCGTACGGGGGAGAGCAGTTCTTC. It encodes CASSSYGGEQFF.

This clonotype appeared a few times. The chain recombines TRBV5-1 with TRBJ2-7, with D possibly matching TRBD2 (6 bases). V lost 0 bases and J 5 bases, leaving 15 bases between the germline ends. In germline, CDR1 is SGHRS, CDR2 YFSETQ. The CDR3 extends over 15 amino acids. The DNA of the CDR3 is TGCGCCAGCAGCTTGGGGGGGGTGAGAATCAACGAGCAGTACTTC. It codes for CASSLGGVRINEQYF.

This clonotype was counted only a few times. The chain recombines TRBV7-2 with TRBJ1-6; no definite D call. CDR1 SGHTA and CDR2 FQGNSA come from the germline V gene. The CDR3 runs 17 residues. V lost 3 bases, J lost 7 bases, and 19 bases lay in between. The DNA for the CDR3 is TGTGCCAGCAGCTTTGCCCGCTCAGCGGGAACCAATTCACCCCTCCACTTT. Translation: CASSFARSAGTNSPLHF.

This clonotype was counted between two and nine times. The V gene is TRBV6-8, the J gene TRBJ2-1, with TRBD1 as a possible D gene (6 bases). Trimming left V 6 bases short and J 6 bases short, with 12 bases between. From germline, CDR1 is MNHGY and CDR2 SAAAGT. This CDR3 contains 13 residues. For the CDR3, the DNA is TGTGCCAGCAGGGTTCAGGGGAGCAATGAGCAGTTCTTC. It specifies CASRVQGSNEQFF.

This clonotype was picked up many times. This chain links TRBV7-2 with TRBJ2-7; 9 positions agree with TRBD1. Per the germline V gene, CDR1 is SGHTA and CDR2 is FQGNSA. The trim removed 5 bases at V and 1 base at J, leaving 9 bases unmatched. The CDR3 consists of 16 residues. Written as DNA, the CDR3 is TGTGCCAGCAGCGTTCCCGGGACAGGGCCATCCTACGAGCAGTACTTC. Translated: CASSVPGTGPSYEQYF.

The table lists this clonotype with a few counts. This chain joins TRBV4-3 and TRBJ2-1; D gene unclear. CDR3 length: 13 amino acids. V lost 0 bases to trimming and J lost 6 bases, with 6 bases between them. The germline gives CDR1 LGHNA, CDR2 YSLEER. In nucleotides, the CDR3 is TGCGCCAGCAGCCAAGATCTTTTCAATGAGCAGTTCTTC. Translation: CASSQDLFNEQFF.

The chain couples TRBV6-8 to TRBJ1-2, with D possibly TRBD1 on 6 matching bases. The CDR3 has 13 residues. Trimming left V 5 bases short and J 7 bases short, with 14 bases between. Germline V gene lookup returns CDR1 MNHGY and CDR2 SAAAGT. CDR3 DNA sequence: TGTGCCAGCAGTCTCGACAGGTTTCCTGGCTACACCTTC. It specifies CASSLDRFPGYTF.

The chain couples TRBV20-1 to TRBJ2-7, with 7 bases aligning to TRBD2. The CDR3 contains 13 residues. The junction had 4 bases not matched to a gene; V was cut back by 1 base and J by 4 bases. Per the germline V gene, CDR1 is DFQATT and CDR2 is SNEGSKA (reference sequence). Here the CDR3 reads CSARGAGLYEQYF. The CDR3 DNA reads TGCAGTGCTAGAGGAGCGGGATTATACGAGCAGTACTTC.

Ten or more counts support this clonotype. This chain uses TRBV12-3 or TRBV12-4 with TRBJ2-7, with TRBD1 identical over 7 bases. The ends lost 5 bases at V and 4 bases at J; junction bases unmatched: 8. This CDR3 region has 14 residues. In DNA form, the CDR3 reads TGTGCCAGCAGTCTGCACAGGGGAGTGTACGAGCAGTACTTC. Its protein is CASSLHRGVYEQYF.

This clonotype was recorded a few times. This chain uses TRBV24-1 with TRBJ2-1; D perhaps matches TRBD1 (6 bases). V gave up 0 bases and J gave up 3 bases, with 14 bases separating them. The germline V gene has CDR1 KGHDR and CDR2 SFDVKD. The CDR3 contains 17 residues. CDR3 sequence reads: CATSDLRAGVGYNEQFF. The DNA for the CDR3 is TGTGCCACCAGTGATTTGAGGGCAGGGGTAGGCTACAATGAGCAGTTCTTC.

The chain links TRBV20-1 to TRBJ2-7, with TRBD2 matching 11 bases. Germline V CDR1 and CDR2: DFQATT, SNEGSKA (reference sequence). This CDR3 spans 13 amino acids. V gave up 4 bases and J gave up 2 bases; unmatched junction bases: 1. CDR3 nucleotide sequence: TGCAGTGCTACGGGACTAGCGGCCTACGAGCAGTACTTC. Encoded protein: CSATGLAAYEQYF.

This clonotype was seen only a few times. V usage is TRBV7-2 and J usage is TRBJ2-3; D unclear. CDR1 and CDR2 from the germline V gene are SGHTA and FQGNSA. The CDR3 contains 16 residues. The V end lost 1 base, the J end lost 6 bases, and 17 bases lay between the germline ends. The CDR3 reads CASSLDGTLFEDTQYF. DNA for the CDR3: TGTGCCAGCAGCTTAGACGGAACGTTATTCGAGGATACGCAGTATTTT.

The chain recombines TRBV7-9 with TRBJ2-5; the D gene is possibly TRBD1 (6 bases). Germline V lookup: CDR1 SEHNR, CDR2 FQNEAQ (reference sequence). The CDR3 extends over 15 amino acids. Trimming shortened V by 5 bases and J by 0 bases, and 13 bases separated the two germline ends. DNA for the CDR3: TGTGCCAGCAGCCCAGGGACACGGGACCAAGAGACCCAGTACTTC. It is translated as CASSPGTRDQETQYF.

This chain links TRBV7-8 with TRBJ2-5, with D maybe TRBD1 (6 bases). The germline V gene encodes CDR1 SGHVS and CDR2 FQNEAQ. The CDR3 extends over 15 amino acids. Trimming cost V 1 base and J 2 bases, with 11 bases left between them. CDR3: CASSLGWTAQETQYF. The CDR3 DNA is TGTGCCAGCAGCTTAGGTTGGACAGCTCAAGAGACCCAGTACTTC.

Ten or more counts support this clonotype. CDR3 amino acids: CASSLIAGGPHEQFF. The CDR3, as DNA: TGTGCCAGCAGTTTAATAGCGGGGGGCCCCCATGAGCAGTTCTTC. V usage is TRBV12-3 or TRBV12-4 and J usage is TRBJ2-1; 10 nucleotides agree with TRBD2. This CDR3 has 15 residues. V lost 2 bases and J lost 8; bases outside the gene matches: 6.

The gene calls are TRBV20-1 and TRBJ2-7; possibly TRBD1 for D (5 bases). The germline gives CDR1 DFQATT, CDR2 SNEGSKA (reference sequence). With 0 bases removed from V and 7 bases from J, the gap between germline ends came to 10 bases. The CDR3 extends over 12 amino acids. This CDR3 is CSARDKGKEQYF. The DNA of the CDR3 is TGCAGTGCTAGAGATAAGGGGAAGGAGCAGTACTTC.

This clonotype was seen many times. The rearrangement uses TRBV6-6 and TRBJ1-3; 10 positions match TRBD1. V shed 1 base, J shed 8 bases, and the junction held 5 bases outside the gene matches. The germline gives CDR1 MNHNY, CDR2 SVGAGI (reference sequence). This CDR3 contains 15 residues. CDR3 in amino acids: CASSYLGTGEDTIYF. CDR3 bases: TGTGCCAGCAGTTACTTAGGGACAGGGGAGGACACCATATATTTT.

This clonotype was seen at least ten times. The V call is TRBV7-2, the J call TRBJ2-7; D is uncertain. The CDR3 length is 15 residues. V lost 3 bases, J lost 7 bases, and 19 bases lay in between. Germline V gene data show CDR1 as SGHTA and CDR2 as FQGNSA. The CDR3 nucleotides read TGTGCCAGCAGCTTTGCAGACCTGTACCTTGGGGAGCAGTACTTC. Protein sequence: CASSFADLYLGEQYF.

The sample holds many counts of this clonotype. The chain uses TRBV7-2 and TRBJ1-4; 9 nucleotides line up with TRBD1. The ends lost 0 bases at V and 6 bases at J; junction bases unmatched: 8. CDR3 length: 17 amino acids. Germline-derived CDR1 and CDR2 are SGHTA and FQGNSA. CDR3 sequence reads: CASSLAHRGPLHEKLFF. The CDR3 DNA reads TGTGCCAGCAGCTTAGCTCACAGGGGGCCTCTGCATGAAAAACTGTTTTTT. The variable domain in full, completed from reference TRBV7-2 and TRBJ1-4, reads GAGVSQSPSNKVTEKGKDVELRCDPISGHTALYWYRQSLGQGLEFLIYFQGNSAPDKSGLPSDRFSAERTGGSVSTLTIQRTQQEDSAVYLCASSLAHRGPLHEKLFFGSGTQLSVL.

V usage is TRBV25-1 and J usage is TRBJ1-1; TRBD1 matches 7 bases. CDR1 is MGHDK, CDR2 SYGVNS, per germline. Trimming at V came to 4 bases and at J to 4 bases, leaving 12 bases not matched to a gene. The CDR3 runs to 16 residues. As DNA, the CDR3 is TGTGCCAGCAGTGGCCGAGGGGGCTTTAGTGGCACTGAAGCTTTCTTT. This sequence encodes CASSGRGGFSGTEAFF.